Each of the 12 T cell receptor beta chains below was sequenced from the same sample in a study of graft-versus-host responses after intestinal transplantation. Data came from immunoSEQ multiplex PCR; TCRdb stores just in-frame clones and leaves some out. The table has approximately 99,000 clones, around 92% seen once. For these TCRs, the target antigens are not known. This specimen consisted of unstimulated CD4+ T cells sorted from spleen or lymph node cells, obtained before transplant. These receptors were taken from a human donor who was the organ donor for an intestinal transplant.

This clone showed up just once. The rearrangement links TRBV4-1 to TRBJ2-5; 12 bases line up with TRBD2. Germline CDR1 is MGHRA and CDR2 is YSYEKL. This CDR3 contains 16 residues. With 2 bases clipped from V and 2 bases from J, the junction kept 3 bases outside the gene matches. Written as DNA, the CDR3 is TGCGCCAGCAGCCAAACCCTAGCGGGGGGGCAAGAGACCCAGTACTTC. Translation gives CASSQTLAGGQETQYF.

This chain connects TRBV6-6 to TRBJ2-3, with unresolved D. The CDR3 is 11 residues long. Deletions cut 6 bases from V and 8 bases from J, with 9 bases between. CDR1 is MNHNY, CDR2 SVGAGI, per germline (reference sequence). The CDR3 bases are TGTGCCAGCAGCGACCCGGGTACGCAGTATTTT. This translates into CASSDPGTQYF.

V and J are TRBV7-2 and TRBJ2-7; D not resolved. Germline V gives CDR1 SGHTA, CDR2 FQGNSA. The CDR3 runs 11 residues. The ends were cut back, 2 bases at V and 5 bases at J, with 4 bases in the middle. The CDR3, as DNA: TGTGCCAGCAGCTTACTCCACGAGCAGTACTTC. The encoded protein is CASSLLHEQYF.

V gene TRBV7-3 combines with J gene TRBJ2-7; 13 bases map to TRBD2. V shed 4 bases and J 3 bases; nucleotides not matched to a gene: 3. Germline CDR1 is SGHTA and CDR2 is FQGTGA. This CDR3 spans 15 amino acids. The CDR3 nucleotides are TGTGCCAGCAGCTGGGGACTAGCGGGGATCTACGAGCAGTACTTC. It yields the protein CASSWGLAGIYEQYF. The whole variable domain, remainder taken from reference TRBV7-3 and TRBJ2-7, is GAGVSQTPSNKVTEKGKYVELRCDPISGHTALYWYRQSLGQGPEFLIYFQGTGAADDSGLPNDRFFAVRPEGSVSTLKIQRTERGDSAVYLCASSWGLAGIYEQYFGPGTRLTVT.

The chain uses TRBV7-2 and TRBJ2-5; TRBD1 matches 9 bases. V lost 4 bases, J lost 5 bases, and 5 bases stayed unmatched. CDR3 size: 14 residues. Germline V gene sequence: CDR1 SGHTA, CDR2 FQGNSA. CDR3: CASSSQGARETQYF. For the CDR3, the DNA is TGTGCCAGCAGCTCACAGGGGGCGAGGGAGACCCAGTACTTC.

This CDR3 reads CASSSTGGGYTF. CDR3 in DNA: TGTGCCAGCAGCTCGACAGGGGGGGGCTACACCTTC. The chain links TRBV7-3 to TRBJ1-2; 9 bases line up with TRBD1. The CDR3 runs to 12 residues. V trimming: 4 bases; J trimming: 8 bases; junction bases outside the gene matches: 2. CDR1 is SGHTA and CDR2 is FQGTGA in the germline V gene.

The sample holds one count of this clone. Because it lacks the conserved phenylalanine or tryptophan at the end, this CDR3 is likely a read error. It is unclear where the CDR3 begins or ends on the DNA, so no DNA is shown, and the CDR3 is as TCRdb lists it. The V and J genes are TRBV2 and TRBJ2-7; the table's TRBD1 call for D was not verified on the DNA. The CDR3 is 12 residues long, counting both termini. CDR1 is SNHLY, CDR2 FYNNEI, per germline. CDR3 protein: CASTWDRGFPND.

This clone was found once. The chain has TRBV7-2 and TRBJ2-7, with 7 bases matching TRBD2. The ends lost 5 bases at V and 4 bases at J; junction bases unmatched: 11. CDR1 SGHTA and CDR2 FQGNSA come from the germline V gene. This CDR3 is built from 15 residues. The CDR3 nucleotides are TGTGCCAGCAGCACCTCAACTAGCGCCGCTTACGAGCAGTACTTC. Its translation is CASSTSTSAAYEQYF.

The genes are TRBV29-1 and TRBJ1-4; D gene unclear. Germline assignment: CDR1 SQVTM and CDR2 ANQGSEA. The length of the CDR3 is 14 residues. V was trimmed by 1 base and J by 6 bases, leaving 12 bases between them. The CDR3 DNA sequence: TGCAGCGTTGAAGTCCCCGGGTTTGATGAAAAACTGTTTTTT. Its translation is CSVEVPGFDEKLFF. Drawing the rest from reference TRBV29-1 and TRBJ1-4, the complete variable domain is SAVISQKPSRDICQRGTSLTIQCQVDSQVTMMFWYRQQPGQSLTLIATANQGSEATYESGFVIDKFPISRPNLTFSTLTVSNMSPEDSSIYLCSVEVPGFDEKLFFGSGTQLSVL.

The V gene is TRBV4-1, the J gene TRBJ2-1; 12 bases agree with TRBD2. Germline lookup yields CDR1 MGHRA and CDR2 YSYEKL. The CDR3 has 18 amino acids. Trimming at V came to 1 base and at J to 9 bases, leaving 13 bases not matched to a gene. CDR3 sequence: CASSQVMGLAGGRIEQFF. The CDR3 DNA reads TGCGCCAGCAGCCAAGTGATGGGACTAGCGGGCGGTAGGATTGAGCAGTTCTTC.

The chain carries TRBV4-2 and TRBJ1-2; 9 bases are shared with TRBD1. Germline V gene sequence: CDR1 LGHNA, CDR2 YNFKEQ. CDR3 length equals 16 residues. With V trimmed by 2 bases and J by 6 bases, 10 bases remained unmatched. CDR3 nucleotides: TGTGCCAGCAGCCAACACCCGGGACAGGGAGTTGATGGCTACACCTTC. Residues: CASSQHPGQGVDGYTF.

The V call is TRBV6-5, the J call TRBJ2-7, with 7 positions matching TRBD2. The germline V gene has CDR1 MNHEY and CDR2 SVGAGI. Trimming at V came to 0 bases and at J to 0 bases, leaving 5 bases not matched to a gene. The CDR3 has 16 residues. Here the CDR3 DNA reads TGTGCCAGCAGTTACTCGATGGGGGGGAGCTCCTACGAGCAGTACTTC. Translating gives CASSYSMGGSSYEQYF.